This T cell receptor (beta chain) was documented in a study of blood T cell repertoires in COVID-19. About the research overall: Italy, Spain and the United States were the sources of the convalescent and acute COVID-19 samples.

Per the study methods: By means of reference gene primer amplification, nucleated cell counts were estimated. The protocol was immunoSEQ multiplex PCR, while the TCRdb copy is restricted to in-frame clones and leaves out a portion. V, J and clone size are those of that table, while D and trimming were read from the DNA. The profile covers 65,000 to 85,000 clones, with around four fifths appearing a single time and roughly 5.4% taken by the ten largest. The CDR3 loop spans 15 amino acids. Germline V gene lookup returns CDR1 LGHDT and CDR2 YNNKEL (reference sequence). The V gene lost 0 bases and the J gene lost 5 bases, with 10 bases spanning the gap.

The V and J genes are TRBV3-1 (or the pseudogene TRBV3-2) and TRBJ1-4; tentatively, D is TRBD1 (5 bases). Sequencing was carried out using peripheral blood. This TCR was recovered from a man in his fifties or sixties with active COVID-19. The chain's CDR3 is CASSQDWGGNEKLFF. In DNA, the CDR3 is TGTGCCAGCAGCCAAGATTGGGGGGGGAATGAAAAACTGTTTTTT.